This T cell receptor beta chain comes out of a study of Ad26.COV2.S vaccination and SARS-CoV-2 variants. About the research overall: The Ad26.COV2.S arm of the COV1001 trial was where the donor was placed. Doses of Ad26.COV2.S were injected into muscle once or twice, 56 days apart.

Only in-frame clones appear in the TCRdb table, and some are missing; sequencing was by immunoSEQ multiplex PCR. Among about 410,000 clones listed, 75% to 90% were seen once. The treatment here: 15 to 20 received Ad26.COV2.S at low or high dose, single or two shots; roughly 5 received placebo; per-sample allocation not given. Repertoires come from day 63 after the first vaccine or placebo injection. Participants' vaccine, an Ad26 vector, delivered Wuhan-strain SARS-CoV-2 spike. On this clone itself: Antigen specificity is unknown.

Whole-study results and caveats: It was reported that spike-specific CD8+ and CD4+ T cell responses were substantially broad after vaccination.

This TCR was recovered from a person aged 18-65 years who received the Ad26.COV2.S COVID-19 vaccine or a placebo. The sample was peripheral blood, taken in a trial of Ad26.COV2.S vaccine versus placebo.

DNA of the CDR3: TGCGCCAGCAGCTATCCGGGACAACACTACGAGCAGTACTTC. This codes for CASSYPGQHYEQYF. The chain has TRBV4-1 and TRBJ2-7; D possibly corresponds to TRBD1 (6 bases). V lost 5 bases and J 3 bases, leaving 14 bases between the germline ends. CDR1 and CDR2 (germline): MGHRA, YSYEKL. The CDR3 has 14 residues.